The source of this T cell receptor beta chain is a study of cytomegalovirus exposure and HLA in healthy donors. Using immunoSEQ multiplex PCR, the repertoire was profiled, and TCRdb retains in-frame clones only, with some absent. This table holds roughly 150,000 clones, roughly 91% found once. To note about this clone: The antigen remains unidentified.

Findings and limits, study-wide: High sensitivity and specificity were reportedly achieved when the classifier diagnosed cytomegalovirus status.

The donors formed part of the roughly 120-subject validation cohort, distinct from the roughly 730-subject first cohort. Germline lookup yields CDR1 MGHRA and CDR2 YSYEKL. This CDR3 has 17 amino acids. V dropped 0 bases and J dropped 1 base, with 15 bases sitting between them. The TCR sequence derives from a woman in her late teens or twenties in good health and CMV-seropositive. V is TRBV4-1 and J is TRBJ1-1, with D hard to call. The sample taken for sequencing was PBMCs. Here the CDR3 reads CASSQEDPGFQNTEAFF. The CDR3 bases are TGCGCCAGCAGCCAAGAAGATCCCGGGTTCCAGAACACTGAAGCTTTCTTT.